A single sample gave rise to the 16 T cell receptor beta chains below, sequenced in a study of OX40 agonist ivuxolimab in advanced cancers. Libraries were prepared by immunoSEQ multiplex PCR; TCRdb keeps only in-frame clonotypes and omits some of them. The data show tens of thousands of clones, roughly 85% seen once. Sample: CD4+ or CD8+ T cells sorted from blood, taken in a trial of the OX40 agonist ivuxolimab. The receptors originated from an adult with an advanced solid tumor such as melanoma, head and neck, liver or kidney cancer.

The rearrangement joins TRBV4-1 to TRBJ1-2; 11 nucleotides agree with TRBD1. V dropped 4 bases and J dropped 4; count of bases not matched to a gene: 11. CDR3 size: 17 residues. The V gene's germline CDR1 is MGHRA and CDR2 YSYEKL. CDR3 sequence (DNA): TGCGCCAGCAGCCTAGAGACCGGGACAGGGGGACCCTATGGCTACACCTTC. Its protein is CASSLETGTGGPYGYTF.

The chain joins TRBV7-6 to TRBJ2-3; no firm D call. The CDR3 has 14 amino acids. Germline V lookup: CDR1 SGHVS, CDR2 FNYEAQ. V lost 1 base and J 0 bases, leaving 5 bases between the germline ends. CDR3 bases: TGTGCCAGCAGCTTAGGTTTGAGCACAGATACGCAGTATTTT. Amino acids: CASSLGLSTDTQYF. Variable domain in full (rest from reference TRBV7-6 and TRBJ2-3): GAGVSQSPRYKVTKRGQDVALRCDPISGHVSLYWYRQALGQGPEFLTYFNYEAQQDKSGLPNDRFSAERPEGSISTLTIQRTEQRDSAMYRCASSLGLSTDTQYFGPGTRLTVL.

The genes are TRBV5-6 and TRBJ1-2, with D possibly matching TRBD1 (5 bases). There are 16 residues in the CDR3. The V end was cut by 0 bases, the J end by 6 bases, with 18 bases between. The germline gives CDR1 SGHDT, CDR2 YYEEEE. This CDR3 reads CASSLVSVWWDDGYTF. The CDR3 nucleotides are TGTGCCAGCAGCTTGGTTAGCGTTTGGTGGGACGATGGCTACACCTTC.

The chain combines TRBV6-5 with TRBJ1-4, with TRBD1 as a possible D gene (6 bases). Germline values: CDR1 MNHEY, CDR2 SVGAGI. V lost 5 bases to trimming and J lost 5 bases, with 12 bases between them. The CDR3 is made up of 14 amino acids. The CDR3, as DNA: TGTGCCAGCAGTATTACAGGGTCAAATGAAAAACTGTTTTTT. Protein product: CASSITGSNEKLFF.

The V gene is TRBV28, the J gene TRBJ1-4, with unresolved D. The CDR3 is 11 residues long. Per germline, CDR1 MDHEN and CDR2 SYDVKM. Trimming removed 5 bases at V and 10 bases at J, with 8 bases between. In nucleotides, the CDR3 is TGTGCCAGCAGTCTTCCAGGAAAACTGTTTTTT. Translated, it gives CASSLPGKLFF.

The chain joins TRBV5-1 to TRBJ2-5; a possible D gene is TRBD1 (6 bases). The V gene's germline CDR1 is SGHRS and CDR2 YFSETQ. This CDR3 is 15 amino acids long. Trimming removed 3 bases at V and 5 bases at J, with 17 bases between. This CDR3 reads CASSWNLQGRETQYF. The DNA of the CDR3 is TGCGCCAGCAGCTGGAACTTACAGGGTAGGGAGACCCAGTACTTC. The full variable domain, completed using reference TRBV5-1 and TRBJ2-5, is KAGVTQTPRYLIKTRGQQVTLSCSPISGHRSVSWYQQTPGQGLQFLFEYFSETQRNKGNFPGRFSGRQFSNSRSEMNVSTLELGDSALYLCASSWNLQGRETQYFGPGTRLLVL.

This rearrangement joins TRBV28 to TRBJ2-7; TRBD2 matches 11 bases. This CDR3 region has 15 residues. V trimming: 6 bases; J trimming: 2 bases; junction bases outside the gene matches: 6. Germline CDR1 MDHEN, CDR2 SYDVKM. This chain's CDR3 is CASSFPSGGPYEQYF. Written as DNA, the CDR3 is TGTGCCAGCAGCTTCCCTAGCGGGGGGCCCTACGAGCAGTACTTC. Full variable domain (outside the CDR3, taken from reference TRBV28 and TRBJ2-7): DVKVTQSSRYLVKRTGEKVFLECVQDMDHENMFWYRQDPGLGLRLIYFSYDVKMKEKGDIPEGYSVSREKKERFSLILESASTNQTSMYLCASSFPSGGPYEQYFGPGTRLTVT.

CDR3 in DNA: TGCGCCAGCAGCCCCTCGCGAGGACTAGCGTTTACCGGGGAGCTGTTTTTT. It specifies CASSPSRGLAFTGELFF. V gene TRBV5-1 combines with J gene TRBJ2-2; 9 positions agree with TRBD2. The CDR3 covers 17 residues. V lost 4 bases to trimming and J lost 5 bases; unmatched junction nucleotides: 12. The germline CDR1 and CDR2 sequences are SGHRS and YFSETQ. Variable domain in full (rest from reference TRBV5-1 and TRBJ2-2): KAGVTQTPRYLIKTRGQQVTLSCSPISGHRSVSWYQQTPGQGLQFLFEYFSETQRNKGNFPGRFSGRQFSNSRSEMNVSTLELGDSALYLCASSPSRGLAFTGELFFGEGSRLTVL.

The V gene is TRBV6-4, the J gene TRBJ2-1; TRBD1 agrees at 7 bases. The CDR3 consists of 13 residues. Germline V gene sequence: CDR1 MRHNA, CDR2 SNTAGT. Losses at the gene ends were 5 bases for V and 8 bases for J; bases not matched to a gene: 6. CDR3 protein: CASSFDRAYEQFF. CDR3 sequence (DNA): TGTGCCAGCAGTTTCGACAGGGCCTATGAGCAGTTCTTC.

CDR3 DNA: TGTGCCAGCAGCGCGGACAGGCCCCCGGGGACCCAGTACTTC. Its translation: CASSADRPPGTQYF. This sequence joins TRBV6-1 and TRBJ2-5; 7 bases are shared with TRBD1. Trimming removed 6 bases from V and 7 bases from J; junction bases left unmatched: 11. CDR3 length equals 14 residues. Germline loops: CDR1 MNHNS, CDR2 SASEGT.

The chain has TRBV11-2 and TRBJ2-3, with 12 bases identical to TRBD2. The trim removed 1 base at V and 5 bases at J, leaving 10 bases unmatched. CDR3 length: 18 amino acids. Germline CDR1 SGHAT, CDR2 FQNNGV. The CDR3, as DNA: TGTGCCAGCAGCTTAGTGGCTAGCGGGGGGGCAGCCTTAGATACGCAGTATTTT. It codes for CASSLVASGGAALDTQYF.

The chain combines TRBV4-1 with TRBJ1-1; 8 nucleotides align to TRBD1. V lost 3 bases and J lost 1; bases outside the gene matches: 4. Germline values: CDR1 MGHRA, CDR2 YSYEKL. The CDR3 sequence is 15 residues long. For the CDR3, the DNA is TGCGCCAGCAGCCACCCGACAGGGGCGAACACTGAAGCTTTCTTT. Its translation is CASSHPTGANTEAFF.

J is TRBJ2-7 and V is TRBV7-9; D remains ambiguous. This CDR3 region has 12 residues. Trimming took off 3 bases at V and 6 bases at J, with 9 bases between the two ends. The germline V gene encodes CDR1 SEHNR and CDR2 FQNEAQ (reference sequence). The CDR3 DNA is TGTGCCAGCAGCTTGAATTTCGGCGAGCAGTACTTC. It encodes CASSLNFGEQYF.

The chain recombines TRBV29-1 with TRBJ1-5; 9 nucleotides match TRBD1. Unmatched junction bases numbered 2, after V lost 4 bases and J lost 4 bases. Germline V gives CDR1 SQVTM, CDR2 ANQGSEA. The CDR3 consists of 13 residues. The CDR3 spells CSVGGTGNQPQHF. The DNA of the CDR3 is TGCAGCGTTGGAGGGACAGGGAATCAGCCCCAGCATTTT.

V is TRBV5-1 and J is TRBJ2-7; 7 bases align to TRBD1. Germline trimming cut 4 bases from V and 6 bases from J; bases unmatched to any gene: 10. This CDR3 spans 14 amino acids. Germline V gene lookup returns CDR1 SGHRS and CDR2 YFSETQ. This CDR3 reads CASSLGTALAEQYF. The CDR3 nucleotides are TGCGCCAGCAGCCTAGGGACAGCTCTGGCCGAGCAGTACTTC.

This clone was detected once. Here the CDR3 reads CSVTETGVEKLFF. The CDR3 DNA sequence: TGCAGCGTTACTGAGACAGGGGTGGAAAAACTGTTTTTT. The chain carries TRBV29-1 and TRBJ1-4; 8 positions agree with TRBD1. CDR3 length equals 13 residues. Unmatched junction bases numbered 7, after V lost 5 bases and J lost 8 bases. CDR1 and CDR2 from the germline V gene are SQVTM and ANQGSEA.